Given below is one T cell receptor (beta chain) in context. Other nucleotide sequences from this sample produce the same CDR3. This specimen belongs to a study of shared clonotypes between healthy human individuals. Generated by immunoSEQ multiplex PCR, the TCRdb table keeps only in-frame clones and is missing some. The data contain about 1.4 million clones, around 97% of them singletons. The sequenced sample was naive CD4+ T cells sorted from blood. Subset noted: CD45RA+ positively selected. This TCR was recovered from a man younger than 40 in good health.

CDR3: CASRTDSNQPQHF. CDR3 bases: TGTGCCAGCAGAACGGACAGCAATCAGCCCCAGCATTTT. This chain links TRBV6-1 with TRBJ1-5; unclear D gene. The germline V gene encodes CDR1 MNHNS and CDR2 SASEGT. The CDR3 contains 13 residues. V was clipped by 6 bases and J by 1 base, with 7 bases between them.